Listed below are T cell receptor beta chains from one sample, sequenced in a study of T cell repertoires in cytomegalovirus infection. TCRdb passed the reads through MiXCR, listing each CDR3 protein once. The sample gives more than 150,000 distinct CDR3 sequences, approximately 19% of which show up once; around 3.1% is in the top ten. Sequencing input: PBMCs. These receptors originate from a human donor in good health (CMV status not recorded). Some clones in this sample may be carry-over from other donors' samples. The CDR3 runs from the conserved cysteine through the conserved F or W. The D gene is left open where the match is weak. Size is stated for part of the rows, as once, few or many counts, or as a class when the clone is expanded.

j_call clone_size v_call d_call cdr3_aa cdr3_nt
TRBJ2-5 few TRBV2 NA CASRISQETQYF TGTGCCAGCCGAATTTCCCAAGAGACCCAGTACTTC
TRBJ2-1 many TRBV14 NA CASSPTASRFTEQFF TGTGCCAGCAGCCCGACTGCTAGTAGGTTCACTGAGCAGTTCTTC
TRBJ1-2 NA TRBV2 NA CDSSGYSTEYYGYTF TGTGACAGCAGTGGATATTCTACAGAATACTATGGCTACACCTTC
TRBJ2-7 NA TRBV28 TRBD2 CASRRSGRANEQYF TGTGCCAGCAGACGTAGCGGGAGGGCCAACGAGCAGTACTTC
TRBJ1-6 few TRBV2 NA CATLIDSNNSPLHF TGTGCCACCCTTATCGACAGCAACAATTCACCCCTCCACTTT
TRBJ2-2 few TRBV3-1 NA CASSHQYGELFF TGTGCCAGCAGCCACCAGTACGGGGAGCTGTTTTTT
TRBJ2-3 many TRBV7-2 NA CASSLTRADTQYF TGTGCCAGCAGCCTCACCAGGGCAGATACGCAGTATTTT
TRBJ1-1 few TRBV20-1 NA CSARGEGGDTEAFF TGCAGTGCCCGGGGTGAAGGGGGGGACACTGAAGCTTTCTTT
TRBJ2-6 once TRBV5-1 TRBD2 CASSSTGTSGSRSEANVLTF TGCGCCAGCAGCTCGACCGGGACTAGCGGGAGCCGCTCTGAGGCCAACGTCCTGACTTTC
TRBJ1-6 NA TRBV28 NA CASSREQAPLHF TGTGCCAGCAGCCGCGAACAAGCACCCCTCCACTTT
TRBJ2-1 many TRBV7-2 TRBD2 CASSPRGTSGRDEQFF TGTGCCAGCAGCCCCCGCGGGACTAGCGGGAGAGATGAGCAGTTCTTC
TRBJ2-3 NA TRBV25-1 TRBD2 CASSATSGSTDTQYF TGTGCCAGCAGTGCGACTAGCGGAAGCACAGATACGCAGTATTTT
TRBJ1-1 many TRBV7-8 NA CASSLAVRGSGAFF TGTGCCAGCAGCTTAGCGGTCCGGGGTTCTGGGGCTTTCTTT
TRBJ1-6 few TRBV6-2/TRBV6-3 NA CASNRGAWNSPLHF TGTGCCAGCAACCGGGGGGCATGGAATTCACCCCTCCACTTT
TRBJ2-3 NA TRBV7-9 NA CASSLWPRKKSTDTQYF TGTGCCAGCAGCTTATGGCCCAGAAAAAAGAGCACAGATACGCAGTATTTT
TRBJ1-6 NA TRBV19 NA CASKAGGAYNSPLHF TGTGCCAGTAAGGCCGGGGGAGCCTATAATTCACCCCTCCACTTT
TRBJ1-2 NA TRBV7-6 NA CASSFSAVSYGYTF TGTGCCAGCAGCTTCTCCGCAGTCTCCTATGGCTACACCTTC
TRBJ2-2 NA TRBV5-6 TRBD2 CASRLGLPNTGELFF TGTGCCAGCAGATTGGGACTACCGAACACCGGGGAGCTGTTTTTT